What follows is one T cell receptor (beta chain) and its context. Its antigen is still unknown. The data derive from a study of cytomegalovirus exposure and HLA in healthy donors. Study summary: Previous work identified 120 million or so unique TCR beta sequences from roughly 170 million T cells. Study-level points and caveats: Association of a missense DCLRE1C variant with TCR beta V- and J-gene trimming was reported in a later analysis. Most CMV-associated TCR beta chains were later found to appear HLA-restricted.

V lost 6 bases and J lost 3; bases outside the gene matches: 7. The CDR3 loop spans 14 amino acids. Germline V gene lookup returns CDR1 MNHNS and CDR2 SASEGT. In the PCR, 60 Vbeta and 13 Jbeta primers were used. Clones were read by immunoSEQ multiplex PCR, and TCRdb kept only the in-frame ones, dropping some. The data hold roughly 180,000 clones, with 75% to 90% observed a single time. Material: PBMCs. The TCR was taken from a boy younger than 10 in good health and CMV-seronegative. V is TRBV6-1 and J is TRBJ2-7, with 8 bases fitting TRBD1. The CDR3 spells CASSVTGTGYEQYV. The CDR3 DNA is TGTGCCAGCAGCGTCACCGGGACAGGCTACGAGCAGTACGTC.